The 8 T cell receptor beta chains listed next were all sequenced from one sample in a study of T cell responses to AZD1222 COVID-19 vaccine. Method: immunoSEQ multiplex PCR; TCRdb's copy keeps in-frame clones and lacks some. The sample shows around 200,000 clones, about 88% of them seen only once. The input for sequencing was peripheral blood, taken 28 days after the second AZD1222 dose. The receptors were sampled from an adult who received the AZD1222 COVID-19 vaccine.

V is TRBV28 and J is TRBJ1-5, with TRBD1 matching 8 bases. The CDR3 runs to 14 residues. The germline gives CDR1 MDHEN, CDR2 SYDVKM. Germline trimming cut 5 bases from V and 6 bases from J; bases unmatched to any gene: 6. CDR3 sequence: CASSVQGAGQPQHF. The CDR3 DNA reads as TGTGCCAGCAGTGTTCAGGGGGCGGGTCAGCCCCAGCATTTT.

V gene TRBV28 combines with J gene TRBJ1-5; D is possibly TRBD1 (6 bases). The CDR3 is 12 amino acids. V shed 6 bases and J shed 4 bases, with 7 bases lying between them. CDR1 MDHEN and CDR2 SYDVKM come from the germline V gene. The CDR3 coding sequence is TGTGCCAGCAGACAGGGAAATCAGCCCCAGCATTTT. Protein sequence: CASRQGNQPQHF. The whole variable domain, remainder taken from reference TRBV28 and TRBJ1-5, is DVKVTQSSRYLVKRTGEKVFLECVQDMDHENMFWYRQDPGLGLRLIYFSYDVKMKEKGDIPEGYSVSREKKERFSLILESASTNQTSMYLCASRQGNQPQHFGDGTRLSIL.

V gene TRBV10-3 combines with J gene TRBJ1-3, with D perhaps TRBD1 (5 bases). CDR3 length: 16 amino acids. Germline values: CDR1 ENHRY, CDR2 SYGVKD. V lost 3 bases, J lost 2 bases, and 14 bases lay in between. CDR3 DNA sequence: TGTGCCATCAGTGACGCCTTTGGGGGTACTGGAAACACCATATATTTT. Its translation is CAISDAFGGTGNTIYF.

J is TRBJ2-5 and V is TRBV27; D call uncertain. This CDR3 region has 12 residues. The germline gives CDR1 MNHEY, CDR2 SMNVEV (reference sequence). V was pared by 7 bases and J by 0 bases, with 6 bases between. CDR3 amino acids: CASTSYQETQYF. The DNA of the CDR3 is TGTGCCAGCACCTCGTACCAAGAGACCCAGTACTTC.

The J gene is TRBJ1-4, the V gene TRBV28; 9 bases align to TRBD1. This CDR3 spans 13 amino acids. Germline trimming cut 8 bases from V and 8 bases from J; bases unmatched to any gene: 6. Germline lookup yields CDR1 MDHEN and CDR2 SYDVKM. The CDR3 nucleotides read TGTGCCAGCGGGGACAGGGCGAGGGAAAAACTGTTTTTT. This codes for CASGDRAREKLFF.

The genes are TRBV24-1 and TRBJ2-1; 7 bases fit TRBD1. Germline trimming cut 4 bases from V and 8 bases from J; bases unmatched to any gene: 10. The germline V gene encodes CDR1 KGHDR and CDR2 SFDVKD. The CDR3 extends over 15 amino acids. The CDR3 here is CATSDPTPGQDEQFF. DNA of the CDR3: TGTGCCACCAGTGACCCTACTCCCGGACAGGATGAGCAGTTCTTC.

The J gene is TRBJ2-5, the V gene TRBV15, with D possibly TRBD2 on 6 matching bases. The length of the CDR3 is 15 residues. The germline CDR1 and CDR2 sequences are LNHNV and YYDKDF (reference sequence). Trimming stripped 0 bases from V and 5 bases from J, with 13 bases between. The CDR3 here is CATSRDGPGDETQYF. In DNA form, the CDR3 reads TGTGCCACCAGCAGAGACGGACCGGGGGACGAGACCCAGTACTTC.

CDR3 nucleotide sequence: TGTGCCAGTAGCCTGACAGGGGTCGATGAAAAACTGTTTTTT. Residues: CASSLTGVDEKLFF. The chain uses TRBV19 and TRBJ1-4; 8 nucleotides agree with TRBD1. The germline V gene has CDR1 LNHDA and CDR2 SQIVND (reference sequence). V shed 6 bases and J 6 bases; nucleotides not matched to a gene: 6. The CDR3 consists of 14 residues.